This paragraph covers one T cell receptor (beta chain) sequence. Its cognate antigen is unknown. These data are taken from a study of shared clonotypes between healthy human individuals. Study as a whole: Plates per donor: three CD4 naive, three CD4 memory, two CD8 naive, one CD8 memory. Whole-study findings and limits: Larger richness was generally estimated for naive than memory subsets.

Replicate PCRs run on sorted subsets employed around 200 ng DNA, tens of thousands of T cell genomes. Repertoires were generated with immunoSEQ multiplex PCR, while TCRdb's copy carries only in-frame clones and drops some. The repertoire holds about 2 million clones, about 95% seen once, with more than 0.9% in the top ten. Trimming left V 2 bases short and J 8 bases short, with 15 bases between. The germline gives CDR1 GTSNPN, CDR2 SVGIG (reference sequence). CDR3 length: 13 residues. Only CD45RO-negative cells positively selected for CCR7 counted as naive CD8 cells, so terminally differentiated effector memory CD45RA+ cells were excluded. The donor population consisted of healthy HIV-negative adults with no recent acute infections or vaccinations.

V is TRBV30 and J is TRBJ1-2, with TRBD1 as a possible D gene (6 bases). Sequencing input: naive CD8+ T cells sorted from blood. The clonotype was recovered from a man aged 18 to 30 in good health. The CDR3 DNA reads as TGTGCCTGGAGTTTCTCCGGGGGCGAGGGCTACACCTTC. Its translation: CAWSFSGGEGYTF.